One and the same sample provided the 3 T cell receptor beta chains below, sequenced in a study of blood T cell repertoires in COVID-19. Measured with immunoSEQ multiplex PCR; TCRdb has only the in-frame clones, and not every one. The sample has 30,000 to 40,000 clones; almost 90% are singletons. Sample: peripheral blood. These receptors were taken from a man in his sixties with active or convalescent COVID-19.

This clone was counted a single time. The J gene is TRBJ1-6, the V gene TRBV2, with TRBD1 matching over 9 bases. CDR1 is SNHLY, CDR2 FYNNEI, per germline. The CDR3 extends over 16 amino acids. V lost 4 bases, J lost 7 bases, and 8 bases stayed unmatched. The CDR3 reads CASSVIGGTGNSPLHF. CDR3 sequence (DNA): TGTGCCAGCAGTGTGATAGGAGGGACAGGGAATTCACCCCTCCACTTT.

This clone has only one observation. The chain is built from TRBV6-1 and TRBJ2-7, with D maybe TRBD1 (6 bases). The CDR3 totals 14 residues. Trimming removed 2 bases from V and 4 bases from J, with 12 bases in between. CDR1 and CDR2 from the germline V gene are MNHNS and SASEGT. The CDR3 spells CASSERPRGYEQYF. CDR3 DNA: TGTGCCAGCAGTGAAAGGCCGAGGGGGTACGAGCAGTACTTC.

This chain joins TRBV5-1 and TRBJ2-1, with TRBD2 identical over 8 bases. CDR1 and CDR2 from the germline V gene are SGHRS and YFSETQ. This CDR3 contains 15 residues. The V gene end was trimmed by 0 bases and the J gene end by 9 bases; junction bases not matched to a gene: 8. CDR3 sequence: CASSLETSASREQFF. The DNA of the CDR3 is TGCGCCAGCAGCTTGGAGACTAGCGCCTCCCGTGAGCAGTTCTTC.